This T cell receptor (beta chain) appears in the sequencing data of a study of cytomegalovirus exposure and HLA in healthy donors. Across the whole study: In an earlier analysis, 95 million to 130 million unique TCR beta sequences were found from some 180 million T cells. Study-level points and caveats: In vitro assays verified that three CMV-associated chains recognized CMV antigens specifically.

In this sample, this clone turned up a few times. As yet, its antigen is unknown. The PCR ran on 60 Vbeta and 13 Jbeta primers. The table came from immunoSEQ multiplex PCR; TCRdb's copy has only in-frame clones and leaves some out. This sample carries 95,000 to 150,000 clones, 15% of them seen once, and the ten largest clones take about 1.9%. The sample comprised PBMCs. This clonotype was obtained from a woman between 18 and 30 years old in good health and CMV-seronegative.

CDR3 sequence reads: CASSLSTSGTYEQYF. DNA for the CDR3: TGTGCCAGCAGCTTATCCACTAGCGGGACCTACGAGCAGTACTTC. The chain joins TRBV5-4 to TRBJ2-7; the match to TRBD2 covers 10 bases. This CDR3 is built from 15 residues. From germline, CDR1 is SGHNT and CDR2 YYREEE (reference sequence). The V and J ends lost 2 bases and 2 bases, in that order; junction bases with no gene match: 4.